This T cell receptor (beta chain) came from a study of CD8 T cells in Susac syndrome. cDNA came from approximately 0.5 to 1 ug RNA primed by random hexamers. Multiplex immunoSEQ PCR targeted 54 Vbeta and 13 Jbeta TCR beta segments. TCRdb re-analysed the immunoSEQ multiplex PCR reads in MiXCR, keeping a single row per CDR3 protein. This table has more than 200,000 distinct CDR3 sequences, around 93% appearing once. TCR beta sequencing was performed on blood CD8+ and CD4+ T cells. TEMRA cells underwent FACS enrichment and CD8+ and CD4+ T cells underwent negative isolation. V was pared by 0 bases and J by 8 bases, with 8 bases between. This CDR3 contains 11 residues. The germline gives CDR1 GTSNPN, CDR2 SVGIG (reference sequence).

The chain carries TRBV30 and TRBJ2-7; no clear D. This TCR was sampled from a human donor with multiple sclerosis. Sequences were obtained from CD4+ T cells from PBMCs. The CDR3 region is CAWSVGVQQYV. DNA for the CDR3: TGTGCCTGGAGTGTAGGTGTCCAGCAGTACGTC.